This T cell receptor (beta chain) was captured in a study of blood T cell repertoires in COVID-19. Study information: T cells, B-cell-depleted T cells, or PBMCs supplied cDNA or gDNA.

In germline, CDR1 is MDHEN, CDR2 SYDVKM. This CDR3 has 14 amino acids. V lost 3 bases and J lost 3, with 11 bases in between. Assay used: immunoSEQ multiplex PCR; TCRdb lists only in-frame clones, some missing. Of roughly 79,000 clones detected, roughly 84% appear once; the ten largest clones hold roughly 3.5%. The sequencing sample was made of peripheral blood. The receptor comes from a man aged 50-60 years with acute or convalescent COVID-19. The V gene is TRBV28, the J gene TRBJ1-2, with a weak D call TRBD1 (6 bases). The DNA for the CDR3 is TGTGCCAGCAGTTTTGCAGGGGACGACTATGGCTACACCTTC. This gives the protein CASSFAGDDYGYTF.